This TCR beta chain derives from a study of blood T cell repertoires in COVID-19. Study-wide background: The samples span acute and convalescent COVID-19 from the United States, Italy and Spain. T cells, B-cell-depleted T cells, or PBMCs provided the cDNA or gDNA that served as material.

The CDR3 is made up of 18 amino acids. Trimming at V came to 3 bases and at J to 0 bases, leaving 12 bases not matched to a gene. The V gene's germline CDR1 is KGHSH and CDR2 LQKENI. In the original analysis: Reference gene primers were amplified, and this amplification served to estimate nucleated cell counts. Generated by immunoSEQ multiplex PCR, the TCRdb table keeps only in-frame clones and is missing some. V and J calls and clone size come straight from that table; D and trimming were deduced from the DNA. Here the sample spans roughly 170,000 clones, around nine tenths being singletons. The receptor was isolated from a woman younger than 30 who had recovered from COVID-19. The chain is built from TRBV18 and TRBJ1-1; 8 nucleotides line up with TRBD1. The sequenced material came from peripheral blood. The CDR3 DNA reads TGTGCCAGCTCACCCCCTTGGACAGGGAGAATTATGAACACTGAAGCTTTCTTT. Its translation: CASSPPWTGRIMNTEAFF.